This record looks at one TCR beta chain sequence and its context. Its specificity is unknown. It was with 60 Vbeta and 13 Jbeta primers that the PCR ran. Here immunoSEQ multiplex PCR was the method, and the copy in TCRdb shows in-frame clones only, minus some. Here the sample spans some 150,000 clones, over 60% being singletons. Trimming pared 0 bases from V and 3 bases from J, leaving 6 bases between. Germline-derived CDR1 and CDR2 are MNHEY and SVGAGI. The CDR3 spans 14 residues. Though nominally healthy at sampling, donors likely had unrecorded immune exposures. The entry originates in a study of cytomegalovirus exposure and HLA in healthy donors. Study-wide points: Later examination showed HLA-associated TCR beta chains had greater clonal expansion than equally common others.

This chain connects TRBV6-5 to TRBJ1-3, with D maybe TRBD1 (5 bases). This receptor was identified in a woman aged 25 to 45 in good health and CMV-seronegative. Specimen: PBMCs. This CDR3 reads CASSYSGVGNTIYF. For the CDR3, the DNA is TGTGCCAGCAGTTACTCAGGGGTTGGAAACACCATATATTTT.